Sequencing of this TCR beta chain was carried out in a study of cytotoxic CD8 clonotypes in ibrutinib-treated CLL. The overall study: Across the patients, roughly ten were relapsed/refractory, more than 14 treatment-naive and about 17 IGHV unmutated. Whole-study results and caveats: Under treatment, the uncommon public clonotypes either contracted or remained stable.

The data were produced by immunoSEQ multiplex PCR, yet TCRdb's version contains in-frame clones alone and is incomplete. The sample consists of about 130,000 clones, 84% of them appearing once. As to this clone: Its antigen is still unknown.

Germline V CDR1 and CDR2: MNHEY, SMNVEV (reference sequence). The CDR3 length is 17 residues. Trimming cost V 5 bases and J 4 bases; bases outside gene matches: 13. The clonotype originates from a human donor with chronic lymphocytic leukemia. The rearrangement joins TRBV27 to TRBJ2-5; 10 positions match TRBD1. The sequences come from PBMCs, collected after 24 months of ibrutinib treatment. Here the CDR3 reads CASSKFWTGGRGETQYF. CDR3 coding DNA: TGTGCCAGCAGTAAATTTTGGACAGGGGGTAGGGGAGAGACCCAGTACTTC.